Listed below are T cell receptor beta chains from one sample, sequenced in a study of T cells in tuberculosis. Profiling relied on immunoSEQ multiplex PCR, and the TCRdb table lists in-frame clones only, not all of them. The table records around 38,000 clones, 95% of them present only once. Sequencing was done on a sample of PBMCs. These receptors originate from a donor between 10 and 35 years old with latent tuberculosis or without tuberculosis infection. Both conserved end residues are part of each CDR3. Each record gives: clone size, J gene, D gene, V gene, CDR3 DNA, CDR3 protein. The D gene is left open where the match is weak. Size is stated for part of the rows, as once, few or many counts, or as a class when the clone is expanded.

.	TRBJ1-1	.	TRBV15	TGTGCCACCAGCCCAAAAGGGACTCCCCCGGGAACTGAAGCTTTCTTT	CATSPKGTPPGTEAFF
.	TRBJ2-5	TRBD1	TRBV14	TGTGCCAGCAGCCAAGGACTTAAGAGACAGGGACAAGAGACCCAGTACTTC	CASSQGLKRQGQETQYF
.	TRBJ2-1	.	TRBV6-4	TGTGCCAGCAGTGACTCGGTGGGGGGCTACAATGAGCAGTTCTTC	CASSDSVGGYNEQFF
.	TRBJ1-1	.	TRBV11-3	TGTGCCAGCAGCGGAAGGGGGACTGAAGCTTTCTTT	CASSGRGTEAFF
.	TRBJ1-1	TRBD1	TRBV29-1	TGCAGCGTGCTCAGATCAGGGGGCAACACTGAAGCTTTCTTT	CSVLRSGGNTEAFF
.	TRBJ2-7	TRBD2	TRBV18	TGTGCCAGCTCACCGCTAGCGGTGTCCGACGAGCAGTACTTC	CASSPLAVSDEQYF
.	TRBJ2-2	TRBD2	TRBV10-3	TGTGCCATCACAGCGGGGGGGCACACCGGGGAGCTGTTTTTT	CAITAGGHTGELFF
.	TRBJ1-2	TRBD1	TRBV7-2	TGTGCCAGCAGCGTCGCCTCCGACAGGGGCAATGGCTACACCTTC	CASSVASDRGNGYTF
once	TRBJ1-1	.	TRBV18	TGTGCCAGCTCACCAGAGGACAGACGGAACACTGAAGCTTTCTTT	CASSPEDRRNTEAFF
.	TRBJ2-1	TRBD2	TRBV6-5	TGTGCCAGCAGTTACTCTTCTAGCGGGGCATACAATGAGCAGTTCTTC	CASSYSSSGAYNEQFF
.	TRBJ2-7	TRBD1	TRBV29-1	TGCAGCGTTGAAGGGACAGGGGGGGGCTACGAGCAGTACTTC	CSVEGTGGGYEQYF
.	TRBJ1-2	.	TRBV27	TGTGCCAGCAGTTTCCAGGGGACTACTAACTATGGCTACACCTTC	CASSFQGTTNYGYTF
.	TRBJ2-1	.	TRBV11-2	TGTGCCAGCAGTCACAGGGAGGGCAATGAGCAGTTCTTC	CASSHREGNEQFF
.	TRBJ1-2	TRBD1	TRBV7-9	TGTGCCAGCAGCTTGGGGACAGTTAACTATGGCTACACCTTC	CASSLGTVNYGYTF
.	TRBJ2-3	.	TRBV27	TGTGCCAGCAGTAATCGCCAGTTCACAGATACGCAGTATTTT	CASSNRQFTDTQYF
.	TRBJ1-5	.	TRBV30	TGTGCCTGGAGTCGAGATCAGGGGTTGGGCAATCAGCCCCAGCATTTT	CAWSRDQGLGNQPQHF
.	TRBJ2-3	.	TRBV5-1	TGCGCCAGCAGCTTGGCCGGGACTAGCACAGATACGCAGTATTTT	CASSLAGTSTDTQYF
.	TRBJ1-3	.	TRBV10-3	TGTGCCATCAGTTTATCTTCTGGAAACACCATATATTTT	CAISLSSGNTIYF
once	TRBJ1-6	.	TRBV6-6	TGTGCCAGCAGTACGAACGCAGGGACTGATTCACCCCTCCACTTT	CASSTNAGTDSPLHF
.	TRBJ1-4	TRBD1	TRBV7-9	TGTGCCAGCAGCTTATTCCGACAGGGCGGTGAAAAACTGTTTTTT	CASSLFRQGGEKLFF
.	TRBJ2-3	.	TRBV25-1	TGTGCCAGCAGTGAAGGGGGCTTGACAGATACGCAGTATTTT	CASSEGGLTDTQYF
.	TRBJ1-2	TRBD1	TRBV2	TGTGCCAGCAGCGCAGGGGGCGTTATTAACTATGGCTACACCTTC	CASSAGGVINYGYTF
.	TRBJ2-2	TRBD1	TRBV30	TGTGCCTGGAGTACGGGACAGGGTCTTAAAGCCGGGGAGCTGTTTTTT	CAWSTGQGLKAGELFF
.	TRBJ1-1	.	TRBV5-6	TGTGCCAGCAGCTTGACAGCGGGCGACACTGAAGCTTTCTTT	CASSLTAGDTEAFF
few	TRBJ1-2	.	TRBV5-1	TGCGCCAGCTCGGCCGAAGGGAGCTATGGCTACACCTTC	CASSAEGSYGYTF
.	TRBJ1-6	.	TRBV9	TGTGCCAGCAGCGTCGGGGGGGGCGGACAGCCTAATTCACCCCTCCACTTT	CASSVGGGGQPNSPLHF
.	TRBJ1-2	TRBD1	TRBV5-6	TGTGCCAGCAGCCGACCACCGGGACAGACCATCAGTCGGTATGGCTACACCTTC	CASSRPPGQTISRYGYTF
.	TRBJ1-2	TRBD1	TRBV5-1	TGCGCCAGCAGCTTCCGGGACAGGGGTTTCGACTATGGCTACACCTTC	CASSFRDRGFDYGYTF
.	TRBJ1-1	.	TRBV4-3	TGCGCCAGCAGCCAGGGAGGTGGGTTTGTTGCTTTCTTT	CASSQGGGFVAFF
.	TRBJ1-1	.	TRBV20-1	TGCAGTGCGGATCGGGGGACTGAAGCTTTCTTT	CSADRGTEAFF
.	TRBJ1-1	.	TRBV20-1	TGCAGTGCTAGAGTGGGCGCTGAAGCTTTCTTT	CSARVGAEAFF
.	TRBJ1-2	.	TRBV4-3	TGCGCCAGCAGCACTAACAGGGAGGGGGGGCGTCTCTATGGCTACACCTTC	CASSTNREGGRLYGYTF
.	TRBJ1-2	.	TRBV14	TGTGCCAGCAGCCAAATCCCCGTCGGACAGCCTATTGAACACTATGGCTACACCTTC	CASSQIPVGQPIEHYGYTF
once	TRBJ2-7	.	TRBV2	TGTGCCAGCAGTGATGGCGGGAACTCCTACGAGCAGTACTTC	CASSDGGNSYEQYF
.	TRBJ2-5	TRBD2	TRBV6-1	TGTGCCAGCAGTGGACTAGCGGGGGGGCAAGAGACCCAGTACTTC	CASSGLAGGQETQYF
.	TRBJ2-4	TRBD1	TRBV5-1	TGCGCCAGCAGCTTGACGACAGGGGAGGTGGGAAACATTCAGTACTTC	CASSLTTGEVGNIQYF
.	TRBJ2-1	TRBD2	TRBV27	TGTGCCAGCAGAACCTTAGCGGGGGACAACAATGAGCAGTTCTTC	CASRTLAGDNNEQFF
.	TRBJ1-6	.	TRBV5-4	TGTGCCATGACCACCCCCGGACCGCTCCGGGAAACTTCACCCCTCCACTTT	CAMTTPGPLRETSPLHF
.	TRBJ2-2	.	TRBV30	TGTGCCTGGAGTGCGCAGTGGAACACCGGGGAGCTGTTTTTT	CAWSAQWNTGELFF
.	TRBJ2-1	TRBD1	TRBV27	TGTGCCAGCAGTTCCGACAGGGGCTTCTACAATGAGCAGTTCTTC	CASSSDRGFYNEQFF
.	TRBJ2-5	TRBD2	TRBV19	TGTGCCAGTAGTATTAAGGGGCTAGCGGGGGTTCTGGAGACCCAGTACTTC	CASSIKGLAGVLETQYF
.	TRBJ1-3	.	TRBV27	TGTGCCAGCCAACAATTTCGGGGCTCTGGAAACACCATATATTTT	CASQQFRGSGNTIYF
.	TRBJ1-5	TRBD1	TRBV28	TGTGCCAGCAGCGCAGGGGGCGGTCAGCCCCAGCATTTT	CASSAGGGQPQHF
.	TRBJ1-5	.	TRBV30	TGTGCCTGGAGTGTATCTTTGACAGGTGGGCAGCCCCAGCATTTT	CAWSVSLTGGQPQHF
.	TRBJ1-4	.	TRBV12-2	TGTGCAAGTCGCTCAAGGGGGGGAATCGCAGAAAAACTGTTTTTT	CASRSRGGIAEKLFF
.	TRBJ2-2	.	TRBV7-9	TGTGCCAGCAGCCCGATTTGGCCCGCGGGGCGAATGGGGGAGCTGTTTTTT	CASSPIWPAGRMGELFF
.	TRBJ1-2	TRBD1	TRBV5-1	TGCGCCAGCAGCTCGAGAACAGGGGATCGAGGCTACACCTTC	CASSSRTGDRGYTF
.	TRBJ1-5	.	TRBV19	TGTGCCAGTAGTACCTACAATCAGCCCCAGCATTTT	CASSTYNQPQHF
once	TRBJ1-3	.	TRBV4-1	TGCGCCAGCAGCCATTTACAGAGCTCTGGAAACACCATATATTTT	CASSHLQSSGNTIYF
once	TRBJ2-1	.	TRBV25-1	TGTGCCAGCAGTGTGGAGACGGGGAATGAGCAGTTCTTC	CASSVETGNEQFF
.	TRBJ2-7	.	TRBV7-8	TGTGCCAGCAGCTTCCTAGCACCGCCCTACGAGCAGTACTTC	CASSFLAPPYEQYF
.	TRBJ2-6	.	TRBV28	TGTGCCAGCAGTTCCCGCCGCGGTTCAGCCTCCTCTGGGGCCAACGTCCTGACTTTC	CASSSRRGSASSGANVLTF
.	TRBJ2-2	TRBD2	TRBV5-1	TGCGCCAGACGGAGCGGGGGTACCGGGGAGCTGTTTTTT	CARRSGGTGELFF
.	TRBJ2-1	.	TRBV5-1	TGCGCCAGCAGCCTGGACGGGAGCTCCTACAATGAGCAGTTCTTC	CASSLDGSSYNEQFF
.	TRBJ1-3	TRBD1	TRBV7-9	TGTGCCAGCAACACGGACAGGGACGGAAACACCATATATTTT	CASNTDRDGNTIYF